Given below is one TCR beta chain in context. The data are from a study of CD8+ T cells in alopecia areata. Trimming took off 5 bases at V and 2 bases at J, with 6 bases between the two ends. The CDR3 contains 13 residues. The V gene's germline CDR1 is SGHTA and CDR2 FQGNSA. Following RNA extraction, reverse transcription yielded cDNA that acted as the sequencing template. The method was immunoSEQ multiplex PCR; TCRdb's version includes in-frame clones alone and lacks a portion of them. This sample has around 80,000 clones, with roughly half found just once. The TCR comes from a human donor with alopecia areata. The sequenced material came from NKG2D-high CD8+ T cells sorted from blood. J is TRBJ2-2 and V is TRBV7-2; no reliable D call. CDR3 amino acids: CASSQRNTGELFF. CDR3 bases: TGTGCCAGCAGCCAGAGAAACACCGGGGAGCTGTTTTTT.